The present TCR beta chain was sequenced within a study of CD8+CD57+ T cells in acquired aplastic anemia. About the research overall: Sorted CD4+ and CD8+ cell DNA averaged approximately 3.2 ug.

By flow cytometry, patients selected for sequencing had shown an expansion of CD8+CD57+ cells. All patients were therapy-naive when blood was sampled. Germline CDR1 reads LNHNV; CDR2 reads YYDKDF (reference sequence). The CDR3 totals 15 residues. V was shortened by 0 bases and J by 10 bases, with 13 bases between the two germline ends. According to the study, genomic DNA was the template for TCR beta VDJ and CDR3 profiling. TCRdb re-derived calls from the reads in MiXCR, one entry per CDR3 protein. The sample holds some 170,000 distinct CDR3 sequences, less than 65% seen once. Study results and limitations: Researchers reported that CD8+ Simpson's diversity was not significantly different in patients versus controls. The study identified 25 to 30 CD8+ CDR3 sequences shared by patients and controls.

Concerning this clonotype: The antigen is not known.

This sequence originates from a human donor with aplastic anemia. The chain carries TRBV15 and TRBJ1-6; D perhaps matches TRBD1 (5 bases). Sequencing was performed on sorted CD4+, CD8+, or CD8+CD57+ T cells (not recorded which) from PBMCs. CDR3 region: CATSRDGGGLSPLHF. CDR3 in DNA: TGTGCCACCAGCAGAGATGGTGGGGGTCTCTCACCCCTCCACTTT. The full variable domain, with the rest looked up from reference TRBV15 and TRBJ1-6, is DAMVIQNPRYQVTQFGKPVTLSCSQTLNHNVMYWYQQKSSQAPKLLFHYYDKDFNNEADTPDNFQSRRPNTSFCFLDIRSPGLGDTAMYLCATSRDGGGLSPLHFGNGTRLTVT.